This is a list of T cell receptor beta chains from one sample in a study of cytomegalovirus exposure and HLA in healthy donors. This table comes from immunoSEQ multiplex PCR, and its TCRdb copy is limited to in-frame clones, with some not included. The repertoire holds around 230,000 clones, roughly 80% seen once, with about 6.4% in the top ten. The sequenced sample consisted of PBMCs. All receptors derive from a middle-aged man in good health and CMV-seropositive. CDR3s include the opening cysteine and the closing phenylalanine or tryptophan. Fields, in order: D gene, clone size, V gene, J gene, CDR3 protein, CDR3 DNA. D genes are given only for firm matches. A clone size is listed for some rows: how often the clone was seen (once, few, many), or a class if it is expanded.

TRBD2	NA	TRBV2	TRBJ2-3	CASRLAGGTDTQYF	TGTGCCAGCCGACTAGCGGGGGGCACAGATACGCAGTATTTT
NA	once	TRBV5-1	TRBJ1-1	CASSLETQNTEAFF	TGCGCCAGCAGCTTGGAGACACAGAACACTGAAGCTTTCTTT
TRBD1	NA	TRBV6-5	TRBJ2-5	CASSLDRGQETQYF	TGTGCCAGCAGTTTAGACAGGGGCCAAGAGACCCAGTACTTC
TRBD2	once	TRBV6-5	TRBJ2-1	CASSSLAGGNEQFF	TGTGCCAGCAGTTCTCTAGCGGGAGGCAATGAGCAGTTCTTC
TRBD1	NA	TRBV7-3	TRBJ2-3	CASSFGQGWADTQYF	TGTGCCAGCAGCTTCGGACAGGGGTGGGCAGATACGCAGTATTTT
NA	once	TRBV5-5	TRBJ2-2	CASSPQANTGELFF	TGTGCCAGCAGCCCCCAGGCGAACACCGGGGAGCTGTTTTTT
TRBD1	NA	TRBV7-9	TRBJ2-1	CASSSPDRGNNEQFF	TGTGCCAGCAGCTCTCCGGACAGGGGCAACAATGAGCAGTTCTTC
NA	NA	TRBV25-1	TRBJ2-1	CASSVPGVNEQFF	TGTGCCAGCAGTGTACCGGGAGTCAATGAGCAGTTCTTC
NA	NA	TRBV6-4	TRBJ2-3	CASSDSGAGAPDTQYF	TGTGCCAGCAGTGACTCAGGGGCGGGGGCCCCAGATACGCAGTATTTT
NA	NA	TRBV27	TRBJ2-2	CASSLNRATGELFF	TGTGCCAGCAGTTTAAACAGGGCCACCGGGGAGCTGTTTTTT
TRBD1	NA	TRBV5-1	TRBJ2-6	CASSGGDRGTGANVLTF	TGCGCCAGCAGCGGGGGCGACAGGGGGACTGGGGCCAACGTCCTGACTTTC
NA	NA	TRBV7-3	TRBJ2-6	CASSLYPPPGANVLTF	TGTGCCAGCAGCTTATATCCCCCTCCTGGGGCCAACGTCCTGACTTTC
NA	NA	TRBV15	TRBJ2-2	CATQNGWTGELFF	TGTGCCACCCAAAACGGGTGGACCGGGGAGCTGTTTTTT
NA	NA	TRBV27	TRBJ1-4	CASSLNGVRGNEKLFF	TGTGCCAGCAGTTTAAATGGAGTTCGAGGTAATGAAAAACTGTTTTTT
NA	NA	TRBV4-1	TRBJ2-3	CASSQELDTAGSTDTQYF	TGCGCCAGCAGCCAAGAATTGGACACCGCGGGAAGCACAGATACGCAGTATTTT
NA	NA	TRBV18	TRBJ2-5	CASSPYVAEETQYF	TGTGCCAGCTCACCTTACGTAGCGGAAGAGACCCAGTACTTC
NA	NA	TRBV27	TRBJ1-2	CASSLGTYYGYTF	TGTGCCAGCAGTCTCGGGACATACTATGGCTACACCTTC
NA	NA	TRBV27	TRBJ1-1	CASSPHGERDTEAFF	TGTGCCAGCAGTCCTCACGGGGAGAGGGACACTGAAGCTTTCTTT
TRBD2	NA	TRBV9	TRBJ2-3	CASSVGAGSVTDTQYF	TGTGCCAGCAGCGTGGGAGCGGGGAGCGTCACAGATACGCAGTATTTT
NA	NA	TRBV27	TRBJ1-3	CASGEGSSGNTIYF	TGTGCCAGCGGTGAGGGATCGAGTGGAAACACCATATATTTT
NA	NA	TRBV30	TRBJ2-5	CACLPLAPPETQYF	TGTGCCTGCCTCCCCCTAGCGCCCCCAGAGACCCAGTACTTC
TRBD2	NA	TRBV5-1	TRBJ2-1	CASSLVPSGSYNEQFF	TGCGCCAGCAGCTTGGTTCCTAGCGGGAGTTACAATGAGCAGTTCTTC
NA	NA	TRBV18	TRBJ1-1	CASSRDTMNTEAFF	TGTGCCAGCTCACGGGACACCATGAACACTGAAGCTTTCTTT
TRBD1	NA	TRBV7-6	TRBJ2-6	CASSWTWDRGDGANVLTF	TGTGCCAGCAGCTGGACCTGGGACAGGGGAGATGGGGCCAACGTCCTGACTTTC
TRBD2	NA	TRBV18	TRBJ2-3	CASSSRGGDTDTQYF	TGTGCCAGCTCATCGCGGGGGGGAGACACAGATACGCAGTATTTT
TRBD1	NA	TRBV13	TRBJ1-1	CASSEPGQGNTEAFF	TGTGCCAGCAGCGAGCCAGGACAGGGGAACACTGAAGCTTTCTTT
NA	NA	TRBV30	TRBJ2-7	CAWSVSLQGLYEQYF	TGTGCCTGGAGTGTAAGTCTCCAGGGCCTCTACGAGCAGTACTTC
NA	NA	TRBV25-1	TRBJ1-4	CASSESEGHEKLFF	TGTGCCAGCAGTGAATCGGAGGGGCATGAAAAACTGTTTTTT
TRBD1	NA	TRBV11-2	TRBJ1-1	CASSLEMTGSEAFF	TGTGCCAGCAGCTTAGAAATGACAGGGTCTGAAGCTTTCTTT
TRBD1	NA	TRBV4-2	TRBJ2-3	CASSLDRESTDTQYF	TGTGCCAGCAGCCTTGACAGGGAAAGCACAGATACGCAGTATTTT
NA	NA	TRBV4-1	TRBJ1-1	CASSQDRGPGVQAEAFF	TGCGCCAGCAGCCAAGATCGAGGCCCAGGGGTACAGGCTGAAGCTTTCTTT
TRBD2	NA	TRBV29-1	TRBJ2-1	CSVEGGSSYNEQFF	TGCAGCGTTGAAGGCGGGAGCTCCTACAATGAGCAGTTCTTC
NA	NA	TRBV30	TRBJ1-5	CAWSLGHINQPQHF	TGTGCCTGGAGTCTTGGACACATTAATCAGCCCCAGCATTTT
NA	NA	TRBV4-1	TRBJ1-1	CASSQGLGVMNTEAFF	TGCGCCAGCAGCCAAGGCCTCGGGGTAATGAACACTGAAGCTTTCTTT
NA	NA	TRBV9	TRBJ1-4	CASSVGQSTNEKLFF	TGTGCCAGCAGCGTAGGACAGTCCACTAATGAAAAACTGTTTTTT
TRBD1	NA	TRBV6-6	TRBJ1-4	CASSTGATNEKLFF	TGTGCCAGCAGCACAGGGGCAACTAATGAAAAACTGTTTTTT
NA	NA	TRBV2	TRBJ2-7	CASSDRDTSSYEQYF	TGTGCCAGCAGCGACCGGGACACCAGCTCCTACGAGCAGTACTTC
TRBD2	NA	TRBV27	TRBJ2-3	CASSLLAGASDTQYF	TGTGCCAGCAGTTTATTAGCGGGAGCATCAGATACGCAGTATTTT
TRBD2	NA	TRBV4-1	TRBJ2-3	CASSQEGSWRERDTQYF	TGCGCCAGCAGCCAAGAGGGGTCGTGGCGGGAGAGAGATACGCAGTATTTT
NA	few	TRBV5-6	TRBJ2-5	CASSPRDLQETQYF	TGTGCCAGCAGCCCCCGGGACTTGCAAGAGACCCAGTACTTC
NA	NA	TRBV7-9	TRBJ1-5	CASSFADQPQHF	TGTGCCAGCAGCTTCGCGGATCAGCCCCAGCATTTT
TRBD1	NA	TRBV2	TRBJ2-7	CASSPDRVEQYF	TGTGCCAGCAGTCCGGACAGGGTCGAGCAGTACTTC